This passage covers 8 T cell receptor beta chains from one sample sequenced in a study of neoadjuvant anti-PD-1 for oral cavity cancer. The protocol was immunoSEQ multiplex PCR, while the TCRdb copy is restricted to in-frame clones and leaves out a portion. The sample shows tens of thousands of clones, approximately 79% of them seen only once. The material sequenced was PBMCs, taken before nivolumab (anti-PD-1) treatment. These TCRs come from a person aged 35-80 years with oral cavity squamous cell carcinoma.

This clone was detected only a few times. The rearrangement joins TRBV7-9 to TRBJ2-2; 8 bases line up with TRBD2. Trimming took 3 bases from V and 6 from J; bases not matched to a gene: 9. The CDR3 extends over 16 amino acids. Germline CDR1 SEHNR, CDR2 FQNEAQ (reference sequence). CDR3 in DNA: TGTGCCAGCAGCTTCGTGCCGGGACTAGTTGCCGGGGAGCTGTTTTTT. Its translation: CASSFVPGLVAGELFF.

The V call is TRBV7-9, the J call TRBJ2-3; the match to TRBD2 covers 13 bases. The V gene's germline CDR1 is SEHNR and CDR2 FQNEAQ (reference sequence). The CDR3 consists of 19 residues. After removal of 5 bases from V and 2 bases from J, the junction contained 13 bases not matched to a gene. The CDR3: CASSELLGLAGDLTDTQYF. In nucleotides, the CDR3 is TGTGCCAGCAGCGAGTTACTTGGACTAGCGGGAGACCTCACAGATACGCAGTATTTT.

This clone was found once. This sequence joins TRBV11-2 and TRBJ2-2, with no clear D. The CDR3 contains 13 residues. Germline assignment: CDR1 SGHAT and CDR2 FQNNGV. The V and J ends lost 3 bases and 5 bases respectively, with 7 bases between them. CDR3 sequence: CASSLRRTGELFF. The DNA for the CDR3 is TGTGCCAGCAGCTTGCGTCGGACCGGGGAGCTGTTTTTT.

This clone was found a few times. V usage is TRBV5-6 and J usage is TRBJ2-2; maybe TRBD1 (5 bases). Trimming left V 2 bases short and J 1 base short, with 6 bases between. CDR1 and CDR2 (germline): SGHDT, YYEEEE. This CDR3 has 14 amino acids. The CDR3 nucleotides are TGTGCCAGCAGCTTTAGGGGGAACACCGGGGAGCTGTTTTTT. This translates into CASSFRGNTGELFF.

The chain is built from TRBV6-4 and TRBJ1-1, with D perhaps matching TRBD1 (5 bases). CDR1 MRHNA and CDR2 SNTAGT come from the germline V gene. V was cut by 0 bases and J by 7 bases, with 21 bases left in between. This CDR3 has 17 residues. The CDR3 here is CASSDSGLGHRTGEAFF. As DNA, the CDR3 is TGTGCCAGCAGTGACTCGGGACTCGGACACAGAACAGGTGAAGCTTTCTTT.

This chain joins TRBV9 and TRBJ2-1; 10 bases align to TRBD2. The V gene's germline CDR1 is SGDLS and CDR2 YYNGEE. The V gene end was trimmed by 0 bases and the J gene end by 7 bases; junction bases not matched to a gene: 4. This CDR3 comprises 15 residues. The DNA of the CDR3 is TGTGCCAGCAGCGTAGGTCTAGCGGGAGCAAATGAGCAGTTCTTC. Amino acid sequence: CASSVGLAGANEQFF.

This clone occurred a few times. The chain employs TRBV10-3 and TRBJ1-1; the match to TRBD1 covers 9 bases. The CDR3 has 13 residues. The trim removed 10 bases at V and 0 bases at J, leaving 3 bases unmatched. The germline V gene has CDR1 ENHRY and CDR2 SYGVKD. CDR3 amino acids: CATRTGVNTEAFF. The CDR3 nucleotides read TGTGCCACCAGGACAGGGGTGAACACTGAAGCTTTCTTT.

The gene calls are TRBV6-1 and TRBJ2-1, with 13 bases identical to TRBD2. The V and J ends lost 3 bases and 8 bases, in that order; junction bases with no gene match: 16. Germline V lookup: CDR1 MNHNS, CDR2 SASEGT. The CDR3 is 19 amino acids. CDR3 in DNA: TGTGCCAGCAGTGATCTACTAGCGGGGGGGGGTAGCGTCGTCCATGAGCAGTTCTTC. Translating gives CASSDLLAGGGSVVHEQFF.